The 28 T cell receptor beta chains below all came from one sample that was sequenced in a study of blood T cell repertoires in COVID-19. Only in-frame clones appear in the TCRdb table, and some are missing; sequencing was by immunoSEQ multiplex PCR. The table records roughly 60,000 clones, roughly 85% of them present only once. The sample was peripheral blood. The receptors here all came from a human donor in a cohort sampled during active COVID-19.

This clone was counted between two and nine times. V gene TRBV11-2 combines with J gene TRBJ2-4; TRBD1 aligns across 8 bases. V was clipped by 5 bases and J by 5 bases; unmatched bases: 8. The CDR3 has 15 residues. The germline V gene has CDR1 SGHAT and CDR2 FQNNGV. The CDR3 loop is CASSARQGPENIQYF. The CDR3 nucleotides are TGTGCCAGCAGCGCCCGACAGGGGCCCGAAAACATTCAGTACTTC.

V gene TRBV5-1 combines with J gene TRBJ2-7, with 8 bases identical to TRBD1. From germline, CDR1 is SGHRS and CDR2 YFSETQ. Trimming at V came to 0 bases and at J to 3 bases, leaving 5 bases not matched to a gene. This CDR3 has 15 residues. The CDR3 protein is CASSLAFGQGYEQYF. For the CDR3, the DNA is TGCGCCAGCAGCTTGGCCTTTGGACAGGGCTACGAGCAGTACTTC.

The sample holds a few counts of this clone. One end of the junction fails to match germline, which may point to a read error. The rearrangement uses TRBV6-6 and TRBJ2-7; D unclear. The CDR3 totals 11 residues. Germline V gene lookup returns CDR1 MNHNY and CDR2 SVGAGI (reference sequence). In DNA, the CDR3 is TGTGCCAGCAGCGACTCCTTCGAGCAGTACTTC. Protein: CASSDSFEQYF.

This chain uses TRBV15 with TRBJ2-3; possible D gene TRBD1, 5 bases. This CDR3 has 15 amino acids. Between the trimmed V and J ends, which lost 1 base and 1 base, there was a span of 9 bases. The germline CDR1 and CDR2 sequences are LNHNV and YYDKDF (reference sequence). CDR3 in amino acids: CATSRARGGTDTQYF. CDR3 coding DNA: TGTGCCACCAGCAGAGCAAGGGGCGGCACAGATACGCAGTATTTT. The variable domain in full, completed from reference TRBV15 and TRBJ2-3, reads DAMVIQNPRYQVTQFGKPVTLSCSQTLNHNVMYWYQQKSSQAPKLLFHYYDKDFNNEADTPDNFQSRRPNTSFCFLDIRSPGLGDTAMYLCATSRARGGTDTQYFGPGTRLTVL.

The rearrangement links TRBV4-2 to TRBJ1-2; possibly TRBD1 for D (6 bases). Trimming pared 0 bases from V and 2 bases from J, leaving 10 bases between. There are 15 residues in the CDR3. In germline, CDR1 is LGHNA, CDR2 YNFKEQ. The CDR3 here is CASSQEDSSNYGYTF. The CDR3 DNA follows: TGTGCCAGCAGCCAAGAGGACAGTTCGAACTATGGCTACACCTTC.

A few counts support this clone. V is TRBV27 and J is TRBJ2-1, with 11 nucleotides matching TRBD2. The germline gives CDR1 MNHEY, CDR2 SMNVEV (reference sequence). This CDR3 has 15 residues. Germline trimming cut 6 bases from V and 7 bases from J; bases unmatched to any gene: 8. The CDR3 region is CASSPLAGVWNEQFF. CDR3 bases: TGTGCCAGCAGCCCACTAGCGGGAGTTTGGAATGAGCAGTTCTTC.

The rearrangement joins TRBV21-1 to TRBJ2-3; TRBD1, the D gene given by the table, was not confirmed from the DNA. TRBV21-1 is termed a pseudogene. This CDR3 region has 15 residues. The CDR3 DNA reads TGTGCCAGCAGTCTGGCACAGGGGGCGGGAGATACGCAGTATTTT. This encodes CASSLAQGAGDTQYF.

The V gene is TRBV4-1, the J gene TRBJ2-7; TRBD2 agrees at 12 bases. This CDR3 is 18 amino acids long. J lost 7 bases, V lost 0 bases, and 13 bases had no gene match. CDR1 MGHRA and CDR2 YSYEKL come from the germline V gene. CDR3 region: CASSQDGASGRGRGEQYF. In DNA form, the CDR3 reads TGCGCCAGCAGCCAAGACGGGGCTAGCGGGAGGGGACGGGGGGAGCAGTACTTC.

This clone was observed once. This chain uses TRBV4-2 with TRBJ1-3; the match to TRBD1 covers 7 bases. J was trimmed by 0 bases and V by 0 bases; bases with no gene match: 2. The length of the CDR3 is 16 residues. CDR1 is LGHNA and CDR2 is YNFKEQ in the germline V gene. CDR3 amino acids: CASSQDRGASGNTIYF. The CDR3 DNA follows: TGTGCCAGCAGCCAAGACAGGGGGGCCTCTGGAAACACCATATATTTT.

Here the CDR3 DNA reads TGTGCCAGCAGCTCAAACCAAGGGGCCTCCTACGAGCAGTACTTC. Translated, it gives CASSSNQGASYEQYF. The chain employs TRBV5-4 and TRBJ2-7, with TRBD1 as a possible D gene (5 bases). This CDR3 is built from 15 residues. V gave up 3 bases and J gave up 0 bases, with 13 bases separating them. Germline CDR1 SGHNT, CDR2 YYREEE (reference sequence).

The chain employs TRBV5-1 and TRBJ2-3; 9 positions match TRBD2. Per the germline V gene, CDR1 is SGHRS and CDR2 is YFSETQ. V shed 2 bases, J shed 4 bases, and the junction held 5 bases outside the gene matches. The CDR3 runs 15 residues. CDR3 in amino acids: CASSLAGGSADTQYF. DNA of the CDR3: TGCGCCAGCAGCTTAGCGGGAGGATCGGCAGATACGCAGTATTTT.

The rearrangement links TRBV5-1 to TRBJ1-1; 12 bases line up with TRBD1. The CDR3 contains 16 residues. V shed 7 bases, J shed 0 bases, and the junction held 7 bases outside the gene matches. In germline, CDR1 is SGHRS, CDR2 YFSETQ. CDR3 DNA sequence: TGCGCCAGCTACGTCGGGACAGGGGGCATGAACACTGAAGCTTTCTTT. Translated, it gives CASYVGTGGMNTEAFF.

The genes are TRBV5-1 and TRBJ2-7; maybe TRBD2 (6 bases). Germline V lookup: CDR1 SGHRS, CDR2 YFSETQ. The ends were cut back, 1 base at V and 5 bases at J, with 22 bases in the middle. The CDR3 length is 17 residues. The CDR3 DNA follows: TGCGCCAGCAGCTTGAGCCCCCTCGGAGCAGGGAGGAACGAGCAGTACTTC. This encodes CASSLSPLGAGRNEQYF.

The chain carries TRBV7-9 and TRBJ1-5; D is unclear. The CDR3 spans 13 residues. The germline V and J ends were trimmed by 1 base and 6 bases, with 7 bases remaining between them. Per the germline V gene, CDR1 is SEHNR and CDR2 is FQNEAQ (reference sequence). CDR3 sequence: CASSLGATQPQHF. CDR3 nucleotide sequence: TGTGCCAGCAGCTTAGGAGCCACTCAGCCCCAGCATTTT.

This chain uses TRBV9 with TRBJ2-7, with D hard to call. Germline V gene sequence: CDR1 SGDLS, CDR2 YYNGEE. The CDR3 is 14 amino acids. Trimming shortened V by 0 bases and J by 2 bases, and 9 bases separated the two germline ends. The CDR3 reads CASSVAPEPYEQYF. CDR3 DNA: TGTGCCAGCAGCGTAGCTCCGGAGCCCTACGAGCAGTACTTC.

This rearrangement joins TRBV4-3 to TRBJ1-1; D perhaps matches TRBD1 (5 bases). Germline-derived CDR1 and CDR2 are LGHNA and YSLEER. V shed 4 bases and J shed 4 bases, with 13 bases lying between them. CDR3 size: 14 residues. As DNA, the CDR3 is TGCGCCAGCAGCCGGGTCTCAGGGTCCACTGAAGCTTTCTTT. Its translation is CASSRVSGSTEAFF.

The chain joins TRBV6-6 to TRBJ1-6, with D maybe TRBD1 (5 bases). Germline CDR1 and CDR2: MNHNY and SVGAGI (reference sequence). Trimming stripped 4 bases from V and 8 bases from J, with 15 bases between. The CDR3 contains 15 residues. CDR3 DNA sequence: TGTGCCAGCAGTTCCCAGGGTTCTCGAGATTCACCCCTCCACTTT. It codes for CASSSQGSRDSPLHF.

V usage is TRBV10-2 and J usage is TRBJ1-5; D gene uncertain. The CDR3 runs to 16 residues. V was trimmed by 2 bases and J by 0 bases, leaving 11 bases between them. CDR1 and CDR2 from the germline V gene are WSHSY and SAAADI. DNA of the CDR3: TGCGCCAGCAGTGAGCCTGGCCGTGTTAGCAATCAGCCCCAGCATTTT. Translated: CASSEPGRVSNQPQHF.

This chain links TRBV20-1 with TRBJ2-1; TRBD1 might be the D (6 bases). Looked up from germline, CDR1 is DFQATT and CDR2 is SNEGSKA (reference sequence). The CDR3 contains 11 residues. Trimming took 6 bases from V and 10 from J, leaving 13 bases between them. The CDR3 DNA reads TGCAGTGCAGACGGGACACTGGAGCAGTTCTTC. This codes for CSADGTLEQFF.

V usage is TRBV10-2 and J usage is TRBJ1-5; D is possibly TRBD1 (6 bases). In germline, CDR1 is WSHSY, CDR2 SAAADI. CDR3 size: 16 residues. V was clipped by 4 bases and J by 0 bases, with 13 bases between them. The CDR3 nucleotides are TGCGCCAGCAGTGTATCGACAGGAGTTAGCAATCAGCCCCAGCATTTT. Amino acid sequence: CASSVSTGVSNQPQHF.

The CDR3 region is CASSPGTADNTQYF. In nucleotides, the CDR3 is TGTGCCAGTAGTCCAGGGACTGCCGACAATACGCAGTATTTT. V and J are TRBV19 and TRBJ2-3, with D possibly TRBD2 on 6 matching bases. The length of the CDR3 is 14 residues. Germline V gives CDR1 LNHDA, CDR2 SQIVND (reference sequence). Trimming stripped 5 bases from V and 7 bases from J, with 16 bases between.

The rearrangement uses TRBV27 and TRBJ1-1; possibly TRBD1 for D (6 bases). Between the trimmed V and J ends, which lost 2 bases and 14 bases, there was a span of 15 bases. This CDR3 has 12 amino acids. Looked up from germline, CDR1 is MNHEY and CDR2 is SMNVEV (reference sequence). CDR3 bases: TGTGCCAGCAGTTTAAGGGGGGAGGGATCCTTCTTT. Its translation: CASSLRGEGSFF.

The chain joins TRBV30 to TRBJ2-7; D may be TRBD1 (6 bases). The CDR3 length is 13 residues. V lost 7 bases and J lost 0, with 13 bases in between. Germline-derived CDR1 and CDR2 are GTSNPN and SVGIG (reference sequence). The CDR3 nucleotides are TGTGCCTTGTACAGGGCTTACTCCTACGAGCAGTACTTC. As protein: CALYRAYSYEQYF.

The rearrangement links TRBV30 to TRBJ1-2; 8 positions match TRBD1. Germline CDR1 is GTSNPN and CDR2 is SVGIG (reference sequence). The CDR3 covers 15 residues. With V trimmed by 2 bases and J by 3 bases, 8 bases remained unmatched. CDR3 protein: CAWSNRPTGDYGYTF. Written as DNA, the CDR3 is TGTGCCTGGAGTAACAGACCGACAGGGGACTATGGCTACACCTTC.

J is TRBJ2-1 and V is TRBV5-4; 9 bases align to TRBD2. Per germline, CDR1 SGHNT and CDR2 YYREEE (reference sequence). The CDR3 covers 17 residues. J was trimmed by 3 bases and V by 1 base; bases with no gene match: 8. The DNA of the CDR3 is TGTGCCAGCAGCTTGCGGGGCGGGAGGGCCGTCTACAATGAGCAGTTCTTC. Protein product: CASSLRGGRAVYNEQFF. The variable domain in full, completed from reference TRBV5-4 and TRBJ2-1, reads ETGVTQSPTHLIKTRGQQVTLRCSSQSGHNTVSWYQQALGQGPQFIFQYYREEENGRGNFPPRFSGLQFPNYSSELNVNALELDDSALYLCASSLRGGRAVYNEQFFGPGTRLTVL.

The gene calls are TRBV18 and TRBJ1-5, with 9 positions matching TRBD1. Germline CDR1 is KGHSH and CDR2 is LQKENI. CDR3 length: 14 amino acids. The J segment lost 4 bases and the V segment lost 6 bases, leaving 4 bases of the junction unmatched. The CDR3 sequence is CASSLTGGNQPQHF. In nucleotides, the CDR3 is TGTGCCAGCTCTCTGACAGGGGGGAATCAGCCCCAGCATTTT.

V usage is TRBV5-6 and J usage is TRBJ2-7; the D is unclear. V was clipped by 1 base and J by 5 bases, with 19 bases between them. This CDR3 is built from 16 residues. Germline V gene lookup returns CDR1 SGHDT and CDR2 YYEEEE. The CDR3 sequence is CASSLLTSVYPDEQYF. The CDR3 coding sequence is TGTGCCAGCAGCTTGCTCACCAGCGTATATCCGGACGAGCAGTACTTC.

The chain has TRBV6-6 and TRBJ2-2; TRBD2 matches at 8 bases. Germline loops: CDR1 MNHNY, CDR2 SVGAGI (reference sequence). V shed 2 bases and J 5 bases; nucleotides not matched to a gene: 1. The CDR3 covers 14 residues. This CDR3 reads CASSYGTRTGELFF. DNA of the CDR3: TGTGCCAGCAGTTACGGGACTAGGACCGGGGAGCTGTTTTTT.